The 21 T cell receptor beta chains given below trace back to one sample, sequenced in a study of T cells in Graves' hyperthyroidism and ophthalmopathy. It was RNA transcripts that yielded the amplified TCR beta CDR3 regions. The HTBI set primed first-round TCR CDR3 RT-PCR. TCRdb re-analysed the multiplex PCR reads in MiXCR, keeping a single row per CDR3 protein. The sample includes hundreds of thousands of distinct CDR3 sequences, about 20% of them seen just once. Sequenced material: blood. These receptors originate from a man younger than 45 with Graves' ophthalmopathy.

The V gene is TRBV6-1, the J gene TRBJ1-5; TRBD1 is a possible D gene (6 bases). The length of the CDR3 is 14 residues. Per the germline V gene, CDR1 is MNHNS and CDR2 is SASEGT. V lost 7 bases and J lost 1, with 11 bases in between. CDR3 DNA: TGTGCCAGCAACCAAGGGGGGAGCAATCAGCCCCAGCATTTT. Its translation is CASNQGGSNQPQHF.

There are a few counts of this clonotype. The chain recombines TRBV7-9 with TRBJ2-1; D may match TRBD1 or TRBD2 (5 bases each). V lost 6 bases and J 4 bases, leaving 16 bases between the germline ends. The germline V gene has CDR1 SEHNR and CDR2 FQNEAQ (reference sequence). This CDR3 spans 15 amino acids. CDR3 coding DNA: TGTGCCAGCAGTTATCGCTCCGGGACGTACAATGAGCAGTTCTTC. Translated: CASSYRSGTYNEQFF.

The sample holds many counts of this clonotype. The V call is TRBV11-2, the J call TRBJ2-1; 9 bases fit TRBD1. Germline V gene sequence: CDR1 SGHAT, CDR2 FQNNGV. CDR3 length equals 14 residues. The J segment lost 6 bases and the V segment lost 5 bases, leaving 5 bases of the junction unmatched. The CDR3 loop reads CASSAGTGLNEQFF. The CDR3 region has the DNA TGTGCCAGCAGCGCCGGGACAGGGCTCAATGAGCAGTTCTTC. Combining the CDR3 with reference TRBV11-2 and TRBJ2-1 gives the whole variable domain EAGVAQSPRYKIIEKRQSVAFWCNPISGHATLYWYQQILGQGPKLLIQFQNNGVVDDSQLPKDRFSAERLKGVDSTLKIQPAKLEDSAVYLCASSAGTGLNEQFFGPGTRLTVL.

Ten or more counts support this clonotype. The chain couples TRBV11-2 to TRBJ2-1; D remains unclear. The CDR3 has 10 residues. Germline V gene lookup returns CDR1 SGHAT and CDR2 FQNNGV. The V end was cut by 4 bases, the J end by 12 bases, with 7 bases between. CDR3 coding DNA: TGTGCCAGCAGCTCCGGCCGGCAGTTCTTC. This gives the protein CASSSGRQFF.

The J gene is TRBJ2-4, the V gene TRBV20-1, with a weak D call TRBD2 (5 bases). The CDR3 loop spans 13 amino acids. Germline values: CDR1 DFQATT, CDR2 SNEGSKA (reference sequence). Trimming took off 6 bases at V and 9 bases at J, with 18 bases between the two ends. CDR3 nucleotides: TGCAGTGCGCCGGACTCAACGCCTGCCATTCAGTACTTC. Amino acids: CSAPDSTPAIQYF.

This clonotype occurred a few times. As DNA, the CDR3 is TGTGCCAGCAGCTCCTTCCGTATGGGGGAGCAGGGCGAGCAGTACTTC. Amino acids: CASSSFRMGEQGEQYF. V and J are TRBV7-9 and TRBJ2-7; D is possibly TRBD1 or TRBD2 (5 bases each). Per germline, CDR1 SEHNR and CDR2 FQNEAQ (reference sequence). This CDR3 contains 16 residues. Between the trimmed V and J ends, which lost 4 bases and 6 bases, there was a span of 22 bases.

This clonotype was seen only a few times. The CDR3, as DNA: TGTGCCAGCTCACCCCGGGGACAGGCGGGCGAGCAGTACTTC. This gives the protein CASSPRGQAGEQYF. The chain uses TRBV18 and TRBJ2-7; TRBD1 matches 8 bases. The CDR3 covers 14 residues. After removal of 3 bases from V and 6 bases from J, the junction contained 7 bases not matched to a gene. Germline V gene data show CDR1 as KGHSH and CDR2 as LQKENI.

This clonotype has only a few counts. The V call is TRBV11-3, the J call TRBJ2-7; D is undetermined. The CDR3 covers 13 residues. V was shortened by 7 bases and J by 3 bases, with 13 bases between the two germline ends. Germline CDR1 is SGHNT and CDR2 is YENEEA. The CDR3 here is CASTRGPSYEQYF. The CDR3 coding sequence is TGTGCCAGCACTCGAGGACCCAGCTACGAGCAGTACTTC.

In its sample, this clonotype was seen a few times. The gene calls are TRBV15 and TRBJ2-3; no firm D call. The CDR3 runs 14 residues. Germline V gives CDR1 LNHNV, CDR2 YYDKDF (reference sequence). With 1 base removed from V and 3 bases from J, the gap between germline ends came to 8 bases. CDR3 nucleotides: TGTGCCACCAGCAGAGCGGTCGGGACAGATACGCAGTATTTT. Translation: CATSRAVGTDTQYF.

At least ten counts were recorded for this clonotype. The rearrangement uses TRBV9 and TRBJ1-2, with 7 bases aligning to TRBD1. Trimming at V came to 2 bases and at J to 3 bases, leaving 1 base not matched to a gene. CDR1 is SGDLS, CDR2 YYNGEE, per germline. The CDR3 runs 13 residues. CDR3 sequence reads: CASSVGTDYGYTF. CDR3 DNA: TGTGCCAGCAGCGTCGGGACAGACTATGGCTACACCTTC.

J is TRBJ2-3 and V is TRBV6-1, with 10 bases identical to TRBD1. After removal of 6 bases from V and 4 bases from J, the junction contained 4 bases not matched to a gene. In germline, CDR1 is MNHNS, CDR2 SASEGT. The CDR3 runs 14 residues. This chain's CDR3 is CASSGTGEADTQYF. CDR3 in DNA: TGTGCCAGCAGCGGGACAGGGGAGGCAGATACGCAGTATTTT.

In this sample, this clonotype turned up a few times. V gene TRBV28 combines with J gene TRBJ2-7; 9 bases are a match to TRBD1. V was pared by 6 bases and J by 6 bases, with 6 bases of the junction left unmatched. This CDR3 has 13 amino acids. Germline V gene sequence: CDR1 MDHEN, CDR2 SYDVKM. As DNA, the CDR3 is TGTGCCAGCAGGCGGGACAGGGTCGGCGAGCAGTACTTC. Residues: CASRRDRVGEQYF.

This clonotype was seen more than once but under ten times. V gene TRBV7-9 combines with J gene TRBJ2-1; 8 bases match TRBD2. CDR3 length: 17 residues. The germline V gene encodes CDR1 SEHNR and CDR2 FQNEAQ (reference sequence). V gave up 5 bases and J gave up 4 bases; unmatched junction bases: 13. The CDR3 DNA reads TGTGCCAGCAGCCCCATTAGCGGGATAAGAGGATACAATGAGCAGTTCTTC. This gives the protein CASSPISGIRGYNEQFF.

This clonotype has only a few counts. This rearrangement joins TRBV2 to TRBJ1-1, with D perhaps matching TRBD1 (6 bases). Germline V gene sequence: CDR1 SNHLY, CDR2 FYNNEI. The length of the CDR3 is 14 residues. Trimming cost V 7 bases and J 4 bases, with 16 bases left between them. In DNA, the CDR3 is TGTGCCAGCAACTACAGGGCAGAGAGCACTGAAGCTTTCTTT. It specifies CASNYRAESTEAFF.

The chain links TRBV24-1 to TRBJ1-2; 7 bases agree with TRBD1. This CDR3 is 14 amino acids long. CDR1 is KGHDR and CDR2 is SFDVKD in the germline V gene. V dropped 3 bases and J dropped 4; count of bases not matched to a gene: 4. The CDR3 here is CATSDAGGLYGYTF. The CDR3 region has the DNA TGTGCCACCAGTGATGCAGGGGGGCTCTATGGCTACACCTTC.

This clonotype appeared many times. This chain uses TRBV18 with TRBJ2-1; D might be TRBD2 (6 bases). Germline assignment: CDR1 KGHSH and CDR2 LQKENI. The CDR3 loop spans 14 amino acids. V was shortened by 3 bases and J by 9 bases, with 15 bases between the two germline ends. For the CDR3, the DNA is TGTGCCAGCTCACCTGCGCTTGGAGGGTCTGAGCAGTTCTTC. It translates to CASSPALGGSEQFF.

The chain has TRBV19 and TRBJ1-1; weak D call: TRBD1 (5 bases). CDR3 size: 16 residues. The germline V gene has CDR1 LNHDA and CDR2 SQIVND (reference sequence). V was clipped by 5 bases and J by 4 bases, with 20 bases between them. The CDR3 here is CASSRYYGGASTEAFF. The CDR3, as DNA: TGTGCCAGTAGTCGGTATTATGGAGGGGCGTCCACTGAAGCTTTCTTT.

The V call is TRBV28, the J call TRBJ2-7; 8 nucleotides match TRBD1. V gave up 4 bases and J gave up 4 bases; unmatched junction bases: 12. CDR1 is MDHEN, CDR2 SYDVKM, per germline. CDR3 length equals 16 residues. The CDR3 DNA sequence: TGTGCCAGCAGTTCGCCCTCAGGGGGCCTGAAATACGAGCAGTACTTC. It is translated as CASSSPSGGLKYEQYF.

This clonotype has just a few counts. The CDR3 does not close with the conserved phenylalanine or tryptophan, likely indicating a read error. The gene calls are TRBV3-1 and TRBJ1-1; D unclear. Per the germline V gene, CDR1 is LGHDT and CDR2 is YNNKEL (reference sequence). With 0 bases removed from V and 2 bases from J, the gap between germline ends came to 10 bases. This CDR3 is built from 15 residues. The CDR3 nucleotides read TGTGCCAGCAGCCAAGATCCACAGACTAACACTGAAGCTTTCCTT. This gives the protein CASSQDPQTNTEAFL.

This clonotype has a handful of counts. The CDR3 nucleotides are TGTGCCAGCAGTCGATCAGGGGGTAGGTACGAGCAGTACTTC. The encoded protein is CASSRSGGRYEQYF. J is TRBJ2-7 and V is TRBV6-1; 7 nucleotides align to TRBD1. The CDR3 contains 14 residues. V lost 5 bases and J lost 4; bases outside the gene matches: 8. Germline assignment: CDR1 MNHNS and CDR2 SASEGT.

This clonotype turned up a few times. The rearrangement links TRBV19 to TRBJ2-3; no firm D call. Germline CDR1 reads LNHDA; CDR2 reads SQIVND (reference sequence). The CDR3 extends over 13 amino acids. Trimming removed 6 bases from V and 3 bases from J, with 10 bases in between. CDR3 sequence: CASRPASTDTQYF. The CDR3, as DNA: TGTGCCAGTAGACCGGCTTCGACAGATACGCAGTATTTT.